Below are 15 T cell receptor beta chains sequenced from a single sample in a study of T cell responses to AZD1222 COVID-19 vaccine. The protocol was immunoSEQ multiplex PCR, while the TCRdb copy is restricted to in-frame clones and leaves out a portion. Of 180,000 or so clones in the sample, 94% were seen once. Sequencing used peripheral blood, obtained on day 0 of AZD1222 vaccination. These receptors were collected from an adult in good health.

V gene TRBV6-1 combines with J gene TRBJ1-4; D possibly corresponds to TRBD1 (5 bases). The V gene's germline CDR1 is MNHNS and CDR2 SASEGT. The CDR3 loop spans 15 amino acids. Trimming removed 2 bases from V and 8 bases from J, with 15 bases in between. The CDR3 DNA sequence: TGTGCCAGCAGTGAAATAGGAGGGGCGGGGGAAAAACTGTTTTTT. Translation gives CASSEIGGAGEKLFF.

V is TRBV5-4 and J is TRBJ1-1; TRBD1 matches 8 bases. J was trimmed by 0 bases and V by 0 bases; bases with no gene match: 7. CDR3 length: 17 residues. Looked up from germline, CDR1 is SGHNT and CDR2 is YYREEE (reference sequence). Written as DNA, the CDR3 is TGTGCCAGCAGCTTGGGGACCCCGGGACAGGTGAACACTGAAGCTTTCTTT. Translated, it gives CASSLGTPGQVNTEAFF.

This clone occurred once. This chain connects TRBV5-8 to TRBJ1-5; 8 bases fit TRBD1. Germline V gene data show CDR1 as SGHTS and CDR2 as YDEGEE. The CDR3 is 14 residues long. The J segment lost 3 bases and the V segment lost 5 bases, leaving 4 bases of the junction unmatched. For the CDR3, the DNA is TGTGCCAGCAGTCTGGACAGGGCCAATCAGCCCCAGCATTTT. Amino acid sequence: CASSLDRANQPQHF.

In regard to this clone: The same CDR3 also results from other DNA sequences found in this sample. The rearrangement uses TRBV18 and TRBJ2-2; D gene ambiguous. Trimming took 6 bases from V and 0 from J, leaving 2 bases between them. The CDR3 sequence is 12 residues long. Per the germline V gene, CDR1 is KGHSH and CDR2 is LQKENI. The CDR3 DNA reads TGTGCCAGCTCCCCGAACACCGGGGAGCTGTTTTTT. Translated: CASSPNTGELFF.

V usage is TRBV9 and J usage is TRBJ2-5, with TRBD2 matching 8 bases. V lost 4 bases and J lost 5; bases outside the gene matches: 10. Germline V lookup: CDR1 SGDLS, CDR2 YYNGEE. The CDR3 runs 15 residues. The DNA for the CDR3 is TGTGCCAGCAGCCAGGGACTAGTATCAGGCGAGACCCAGTACTTC. Translation: CASSQGLVSGETQYF.

The V gene is TRBV29-1, the J gene TRBJ1-2; D ambiguous. The germline gives CDR1 SQVTM, CDR2 ANQGSEA. The CDR3 spans 13 residues. The V and J ends lost 0 bases and 4 bases respectively, with 9 bases between them. The CDR3 DNA sequence: TGCAGCGTTGAAGAGCGGCAGCCCTATGGCTACACCTTC. It translates to CSVEERQPYGYTF.

V and J are TRBV19 and TRBJ1-1; perhaps TRBD1 as D (5 bases). Between the trimmed V and J ends, which lost 11 bases and 8 bases, there was a span of 12 bases. Germline loops: CDR1 LNHDA, CDR2 SQIVND (reference sequence). The CDR3 runs to 10 residues. The CDR3 sequence: CACQGSEAFF. The DNA of the CDR3 is TGTGCCTGTCAGGGATCCGAAGCTTTCTTT.

The rearrangement uses TRBV20-1 and TRBJ2-7, with D possibly TRBD1 on 6 matching bases. The germline V gene encodes CDR1 DFQATT and CDR2 SNEGSKA (reference sequence). V lost 5 bases, J lost 5 bases, and 22 bases lay in between. This CDR3 contains 15 residues. CDR3 in DNA: TGCAGTGCTCGTGTAGGTAGGGGGTATAACGACGAGCAGTACTTC. This sequence encodes CSARVGRGYNDEQYF.

CDR3 region: CASSLVYSEKLFF. For the CDR3, the DNA is TGTGCCAGCAGTTTAGTCTACAGTGAAAAACTGTTTTTT. The chain has TRBV12-3 or TRBV12-4 and TRBJ1-4; no reliable D call. Trimming stripped 1 base from V and 7 bases from J, with 7 bases between. The CDR3 sequence is 13 residues long.

The V gene is TRBV20-1, the J gene TRBJ1-6; D not resolved. CDR1 DFQATT and CDR2 SNEGSKA come from the germline V gene (reference sequence). The CDR3 length is 13 residues. The V and J ends lost 3 bases and 8 bases respectively, with 11 bases between them. CDR3 amino acids: CSASAGWDSPLHF. The CDR3 DNA reads as TGCAGTGCTAGTGCGGGTTGGGATTCACCCCTCCACTTT.

CDR3 in amino acids: CASSVFTGKNQPQHF. CDR3 bases: TGTGCCAGCAGTGTCTTTACAGGGAAGAATCAGCCCCAGCATTTT. V gene TRBV21-1 combines with J gene TRBJ1-5; TRBD1 reflects the table's D call only, with no check against the DNA. TRBV21-1 is noted as a pseudogene. The CDR3 extends over 15 amino acids.

The chain is built from TRBV4-1 and TRBJ2-3; 8 bases line up with TRBD1. Looked up from germline, CDR1 is MGHRA and CDR2 is YSYEKL. This CDR3 is 16 amino acids long. Losses at the gene ends were 0 bases for V and 2 bases for J; bases not matched to a gene: 4. The CDR3 coding sequence is TGCGCCAGCAGCCAAGAGTGGACAGGGCCCACAGATACGCAGTATTTT. This sequence encodes CASSQEWTGPTDTQYF.

The gene calls are TRBV19 and TRBJ2-3; weak D call: TRBD2 (6 bases). Between the trimmed V and J ends, which lost 6 bases and 4 bases, there was a span of 17 bases. This CDR3 is built from 15 residues. Germline CDR1 LNHDA, CDR2 SQIVND (reference sequence). This CDR3 reads CASSLASRRSDTQYF. The CDR3 DNA sequence: TGTGCCAGTAGCCTAGCGTCAAGGAGGTCAGATACGCAGTATTTT.

This sequence joins TRBV4-1 and TRBJ2-7, with D possibly called TRBD1 or TRBD2 (5 bases each). Deletions cut 3 bases from V and 0 bases from J, with 21 bases between. CDR1 and CDR2 from the germline V gene are MGHRA and YSYEKL. The CDR3 loop spans 18 amino acids. CDR3: CASSQRTAPGTSSYEQYF. The CDR3 DNA reads TGCGCCAGCAGCCAGCGTACGGCCCCCGGGACCAGCTCCTACGAGCAGTACTTC.

This clone was observed once. The chain is built from TRBV16 and TRBJ1-5; D gene uncertain. The CDR3 is made up of 13 amino acids. The V and J ends lost 5 bases and 2 bases respectively, with 7 bases between them. Germline CDR1 reads KGHSY; CDR2 reads FQNENV. CDR3 protein: CASSTSGNQPQHF. The CDR3 nucleotides are TGTGCCAGCAGCACCAGTGGCAATCAGCCCCAGCATTTT.